The clone carrying this T cell receptor beta chain was detected only a few times. The data are from a study of T cells after yellow fever vaccination. Germline loops: CDR1 MNHNS, CDR2 SASEGT. CDR3 length equals 14 residues. After removal of 2 bases from V and 7 bases from J, the junction contained 2 bases not matched to a gene. TCRdb itself ran the 5' RACE reads through MiXCR, one entry per CDR3 protein. The data show a few hundred thousand distinct CDR3 sequences, about a sixth seen once. This rearrangement joins TRBV6-1 to TRBJ2-1; 10 bases line up with TRBD1. The clonotype originates from a young man who received the YFV17D yellow fever vaccine. Source: PBMCs, taken roughly 5 days after the first yellow fever vaccination. The CDR3 DNA follows: TGTGCCAGCAGTGAAAGGACAGGGGGTAATGAGCAGTTCTTC. It is translated as CASSERTGGNEQFF.